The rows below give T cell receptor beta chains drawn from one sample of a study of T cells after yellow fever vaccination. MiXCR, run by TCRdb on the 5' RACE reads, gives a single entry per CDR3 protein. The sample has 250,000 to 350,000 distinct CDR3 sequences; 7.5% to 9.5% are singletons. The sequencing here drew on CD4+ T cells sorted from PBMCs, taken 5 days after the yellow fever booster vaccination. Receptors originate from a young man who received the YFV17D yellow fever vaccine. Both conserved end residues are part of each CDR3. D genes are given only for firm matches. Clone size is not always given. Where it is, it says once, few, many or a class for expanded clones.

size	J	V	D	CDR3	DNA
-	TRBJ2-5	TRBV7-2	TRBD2	CASSLDGTTREAQYF	TGTGCCAGCAGCTTAGACGGGACTACCAGGGAGGCCCAGTACTTC
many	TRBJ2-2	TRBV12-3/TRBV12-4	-	CASSFVGDTGELFF	TGTGCCAGCAGTTTCGTGGGGGACACCGGGGAGCTGTTTTTT
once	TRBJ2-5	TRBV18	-	CASSPYSIGGGETQYF	TGTGCCAGCTCCCCGTACAGTATCGGGGGAGGAGAGACCCAGTACTTC
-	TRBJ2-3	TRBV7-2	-	CASSFQQSDTQYF	TGTGCCAGCAGCTTCCAGCAATCGGATACGCAGTATTTT
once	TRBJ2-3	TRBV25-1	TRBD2	CASSDGTSADTQYF	TGTGCCAGCAGTGATGGGACTAGTGCAGATACGCAGTATTTT
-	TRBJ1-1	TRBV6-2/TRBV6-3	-	CASSRGSLSTEAFF	TGTGCCAGCAGCCGGGGGAGTTTGAGCACTGAAGCTTTCTTT
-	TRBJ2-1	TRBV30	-	CAWSPTTRGNEQFF	TGTGCCTGGAGTCCGACGACTAGGGGCAATGAGCAGTTCTTC
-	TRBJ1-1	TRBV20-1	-	CGARGGYTEAFF	TGCGGTGCTAGAGGGGGATACACTGAAGCTTTCTTT
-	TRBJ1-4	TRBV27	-	CASSLRWGTNEKLFF	TGTGCCAGCAGTTTAAGATGGGGGACTAATGAAAAACTGTTTTTT
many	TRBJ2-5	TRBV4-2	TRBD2	CASSQGLAVVETQYF	TGTGCCAGCAGCCAAGGACTAGCGGTCGTGGAGACCCAGTACTTC
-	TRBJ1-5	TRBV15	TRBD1	CATSRESTGVYSNQPQHF	TGTGCCACCAGCAGAGAAAGTACAGGGGTGTATAGCAATCAGCCCCAGCATTTT
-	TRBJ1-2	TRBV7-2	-	CASTTLGLSQGYTF	TGTGCCAGCACCACTCTCGGGTTGTCTCAGGGCTACACCTTC
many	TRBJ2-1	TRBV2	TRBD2	CASGGGRYNEQFF	TGTGCCAGCGGCGGGGGGCGATACAATGAGCAGTTCTTC
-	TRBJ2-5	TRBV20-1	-	CSARPVDYQETQYF	TGCAGTGCTAGACCCGTGGACTACCAAGAGACCCAGTACTTC